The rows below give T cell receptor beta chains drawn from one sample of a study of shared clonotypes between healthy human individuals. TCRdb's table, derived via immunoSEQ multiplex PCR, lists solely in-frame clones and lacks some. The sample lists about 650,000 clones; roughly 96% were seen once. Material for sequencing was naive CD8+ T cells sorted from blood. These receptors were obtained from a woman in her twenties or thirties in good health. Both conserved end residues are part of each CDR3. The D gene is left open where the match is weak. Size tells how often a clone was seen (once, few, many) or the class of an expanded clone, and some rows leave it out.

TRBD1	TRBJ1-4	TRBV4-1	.	TGCGCCAGCAGCCCTAGACAGGGGGATGAAAAACTGTTTTTT	CASSPRQGDEKLFF
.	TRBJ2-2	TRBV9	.	TGTGCCAGCAGCGTAGTGGGAACCGGGGAGCTGTTTTTT	CASSVVGTGELFF
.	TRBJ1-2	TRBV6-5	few	TGTGCCAGCCTCTTCGGCGGCTATGGCTACACCTTC	CASLFGGYGYTF
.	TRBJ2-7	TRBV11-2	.	TGTGCCAGCAGCATCGCCGGGACGGAGGGCTCCTACGAGCAGTACTTC	CASSIAGTEGSYEQYF
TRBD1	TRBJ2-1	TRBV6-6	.	TGTGCCAGCAGTTGGGACAGCTACAATGAGCAGTTCTTC	CASSWDSYNEQFF
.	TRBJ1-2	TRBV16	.	TGTGCCAGCAGCCAATCGGTAGATAACTATGGCTACACCTTC	CASSQSVDNYGYTF
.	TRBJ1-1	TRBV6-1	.	TGTGCCAGCAGTGAAAGCGGCTCGTTTGGGACTGAAGCTTTCTTT	CASSESGSFGTEAFF
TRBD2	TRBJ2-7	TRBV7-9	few	TGTGCCAGCAGCTTAGAGGGGCAGGGAGGGCCCGAGCAGTACTTC	CASSLEGQGGPEQYF
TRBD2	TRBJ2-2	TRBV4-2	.	TGTGCCAGCAGCCAAGTTCTAGCGGGCACGAACACCGGGGAGCTGTTTTTT	CASSQVLAGTNTGELFF
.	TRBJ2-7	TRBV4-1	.	TGCGCCAGCAGCCAATTGGGACTGTCCTACGAGCAGTACTTC	CASSQLGLSYEQYF
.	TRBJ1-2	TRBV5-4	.	TGTGCCAGCAGGTTTGGGCGTCATGGGGCCAGGAGGTTTAACTATGGCTACACCTTC	CASRFGRHGARRFNYGYTF
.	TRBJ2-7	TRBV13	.	TGTGCCAGCAGCCCCGGGACACCGTACGAGCAGTACTTC	CASSPGTPYEQYF
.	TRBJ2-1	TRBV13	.	TGTGCCAGCAGCCGACAGACCTCCTACAATGAGCAGTTCTTC	CASSRQTSYNEQFF
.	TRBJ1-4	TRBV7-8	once	TGTGCCAGCAGCTTCTACGTGGGAGTGAGGAAGGCTAATGAAAAACTGTTTTTT	CASSFYVGVRKANEKLFF
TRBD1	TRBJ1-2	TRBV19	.	TGTGCCAGTAGTACTCCGGGACAGACCTATGGCTACACCTTC	CASSTPGQTYGYTF
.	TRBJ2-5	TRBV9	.	TGTGCCAGCAGCGACGGCGGGGAGACCCAGTACTTC	CASSDGGETQYF
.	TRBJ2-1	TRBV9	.	TGTGCCAGCAGCCCGGGACAAGATTACAATGAGCAGTTCTTC	CASSPGQDYNEQFF
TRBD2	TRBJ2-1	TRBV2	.	TGTGCCAGCAGTAATCTAGCGGGAGGGCGGAATGAGCAGTTCTTC	CASSNLAGGRNEQFF
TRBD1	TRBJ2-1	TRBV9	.	TGTGCCAGCAGCGTAGGTCAGGGGGCTTTGGATGAGCAGTTCTTC	CASSVGQGALDEQFF
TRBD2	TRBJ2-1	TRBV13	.	TGTGCCAGCAGCGGGACTAGCGGGCCCAGTTCCTACAATGAGCAGTTCTTC	CASSGTSGPSSYNEQFF
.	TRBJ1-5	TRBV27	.	TGTGCCAGCAGTTTATCAGGAGGATCTCAACAGCCCCAGCATTTT	CASSLSGGSQQPQHF
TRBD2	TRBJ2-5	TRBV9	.	TGTGCCAGCAGCCCCAGGGTAGCGGGAGGTTCAGGGGAGACCCAGTACTTC	CASSPRVAGGSGETQYF
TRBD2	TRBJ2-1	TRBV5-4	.	TGTGCCAGCAGCCCACCGGGACTAGGTGCCAATGAGCAGTTCTTC	CASSPPGLGANEQFF